Presented here are 13 T cell receptor beta chains from one specimen sequenced in a study of identical twins. TCRdb recomputed calls from the 5' RACE reads with MiXCR, one row per CDR3 protein. This table holds around 510,000 distinct CDR3 sequences, approximately 14% found once. In addition, the sample was reused for a study of yellow fever vaccine responses in identical twins.

The sequencing input was CD4+ T cells sorted from blood. Source of these receptors: a woman aged 18 to 35 in good health.

This clonotype was observed a few times. The chain recombines TRBV12-3 or TRBV12-4 with TRBJ2-5, with TRBD1 matching over 8 bases. Trimming took 2 bases from V and 4 from J; bases not matched to a gene: 9. The CDR3 is made up of 16 amino acids. Here the CDR3 DNA reads TGTGCCAGCAGTTTACGTCTTTCGGACAGGGTAGAGACCCAGTACTTC. This gives the protein CASSLRLSDRVETQYF.

This rearrangement joins TRBV7-9 to TRBJ2-3; 9 bases match TRBD2. V was pared by 2 bases and J by 7 bases, with 1 base of the junction left unmatched. The CDR3 loop spans 13 amino acids. Germline-derived CDR1 and CDR2 are SEHNR and FQNEAQ (reference sequence). The chain's CDR3 is CASSLPSGNTQYF. CDR3 DNA: TGTGCCAGCAGCTTACCTAGCGGGAATACGCAGTATTTT.

Ten or more counts support this clonotype. The rearrangement joins TRBV12-3 or TRBV12-4 to TRBJ2-1, with TRBD2 matching 7 bases. This CDR3 comprises 15 residues. Trimming took 6 bases from V and 6 from J; bases not matched to a gene: 11. As DNA, the CDR3 is TGTGCCAGCAGCCCAAGCCCTAGCGGAGGCAATGAGCAGTTCTTC. This translates into CASSPSPSGGNEQFF.

The chain uses TRBV4-3 and TRBJ2-1; 7 bases match TRBD2. This CDR3 comprises 15 residues. Trimming removed 1 base from V and 6 bases from J; junction bases left unmatched: 6. CDR1 is LGHNA and CDR2 is YSLEER in the germline V gene. Written as DNA, the CDR3 is TGCGCCAGCAGCCAAGGGCAGCGGGAACGCAATGAGCAGTTCTTC. Amino acid sequence: CASSQGQRERNEQFF.

The chain carries TRBV20-1 and TRBJ1-6, with a possible D match to TRBD1 (5 bases). The germline V and J ends were trimmed by 3 bases and 7 bases, with 13 bases remaining between them. CDR3 length: 14 residues. Per germline, CDR1 DFQATT and CDR2 SNEGSKA (reference sequence). CDR3 loop: CSASLGDLNSPLHF. DNA for the CDR3: TGCAGTGCTAGTCTAGGGGATCTAAATTCACCCCTCCACTTT.

Note on this clonotype: A read error may account for a junction end that differs from germline. The CDR3 region is CASSVRGGQETQYF. In nucleotides, the CDR3 is TGTGCTAGCAGCGTCAGGGGAGGCCAAGAGACCCAGTACTTC. This rearrangement joins TRBV7-7 to TRBJ2-5, with D perhaps TRBD1 or TRBD2 (6 bases each). The CDR3 is made up of 14 amino acids. The germline V gene encodes CDR1 SSHAT and CDR2 FNYEAQ (reference sequence).

This sequence joins TRBV5-1 and TRBJ2-5; TRBD1 aligns across 7 bases. The length of the CDR3 is 16 residues. Germline lookup yields CDR1 SGHRS and CDR2 YFSETQ. V lost 7 bases to trimming and J lost 5 bases; unmatched junction nucleotides: 17. The CDR3 loop reads CASGPGQTTFLETQYF. For the CDR3, the DNA is TGCGCCAGCGGCCCGGGACAGACCACCTTTTTGGAGACCCAGTACTTC.

This clonotype was detected a few times. V usage is TRBV20-1 and J usage is TRBJ2-2; no clear D. Germline values: CDR1 DFQATT, CDR2 SNEGSKA (reference sequence). CDR3 length equals 14 residues. Trimming shortened V by 1 base and J by 6 bases, and 12 bases separated the two germline ends. The chain's CDR3 is CSARARPGSGELFF. For the CDR3, the DNA is TGCAGTGCTAGAGCAAGGCCTGGGTCCGGGGAGCTGTTTTTT.

The V gene is TRBV5-1, the J gene TRBJ1-5; the match to TRBD1 covers 8 bases. The CDR3 is 12 amino acids. V lost 5 bases and J lost 6; bases outside the gene matches: 1. From germline, CDR1 is SGHRS and CDR2 YFSETQ. CDR3 sequence reads: CASRDRAQPQHF. As DNA, the CDR3 is TGCGCCAGCAGGGACAGGGCTCAGCCCCAGCATTTT.

This clonotype was counted a few times. The gene calls are TRBV20-1 and TRBJ1-2; D is unresolved. The germline V gene has CDR1 DFQATT and CDR2 SNEGSKA (reference sequence). The CDR3 has 14 residues. The V gene lost 3 bases and the J gene lost 8 bases, with 19 bases spanning the gap. CDR3 DNA sequence: TGCAGTGCTAGGGAGGGCTCCTCACTCCGAGGCTACACCTTC. Amino acid sequence: CSAREGSSLRGYTF.

The CDR3 DNA reads TGTGCCAGCAGCACCCGGAACAGGGGGCAATTAGATACGCAGTATTTT. Encoded protein: CASSTRNRGQLDTQYF. V usage is TRBV7-2 and J usage is TRBJ2-3; 9 nucleotides agree with TRBD1. Germline CDR1 reads SGHTA; CDR2 reads FQGNSA. V lost 5 bases, J lost 5 bases, and 11 bases stayed unmatched. The CDR3 runs to 16 residues.

This clonotype came up many times. The J gene is TRBJ1-5, the V gene TRBV5-1; TRBD1 aligns across 7 bases. V was clipped by 7 bases and J by 0 bases; unmatched bases: 13. CDR1 SGHRS and CDR2 YFSETQ come from the germline V gene. CDR3 size: 17 residues. The CDR3 reads CASADRPSDYSNQPQHF. CDR3 coding DNA: TGCGCCAGCGCGGACAGGCCAAGCGATTATAGCAATCAGCCCCAGCATTTT.

In this sample, this clonotype turned up a few times. CDR3 sequence: CASSVDRPFYEQYF. Written as DNA, the CDR3 is TGCGCCAGCAGCGTTGACAGACCGTTCTACGAGCAGTACTTC. The chain uses TRBV5-1 and TRBJ2-7, with TRBD1 as a possible D gene (5 bases). The V and J ends lost 4 bases and 3 bases respectively, with 14 bases between them. CDR3 length: 14 amino acids. Germline lookup yields CDR1 SGHRS and CDR2 YFSETQ.